This T cell receptor (beta chain) was captured in a study of T cells in narcolepsy. Germline loops: CDR1 LNHNV, CDR2 YYDKDF (reference sequence). The CDR3 runs 13 residues. The V end was cut by 0 bases, the J end by 7 bases, with 9 bases between. Of note for this clone: Its target is unknown.

Study-wide findings and caveats: Same-patient CSF and blood CD4+ T cell clonotypes included HCRT-specific and TRIB2-specific autoreactive ones.

The repertoire was sequenced with immunoSEQ multiplex PCR; TCRdb's copy has only in-frame clones and lacks some. Found here are 30,000 to 40,000 clones, over 65% of them singletons; the top ten hold about 2.3%. This TCR derives from a human donor in good health. The chain employs TRBV15 and TRBJ2-5; D unclear. Sequenced sample: memory (CD45RA-) CD4+ T cells from blood. This CDR3 reads CATSRDHTGTQYF. The DNA for the CDR3 is TGTGCCACCAGCAGAGATCACACGGGGACCCAGTACTTC.